This paragraph covers one T cell receptor beta chain sequence. The antigen remains undetermined. Deletions cut 0 bases from V and 4 bases from J, with 18 bases between. The CDR3 runs 18 residues. Germline V gene lookup returns CDR1 SNHLY and CDR2 FYNNEI. These data come from a study of graft-versus-host responses after intestinal transplantation. Study at large: Transplant types were multivisceral, liver-intestinal, or isolated intestinal.

Graft specimens yielded both intraepithelial and lamina propria lymphocytes. Study results and limitations: Subjects displaying graft-donor T cell macrochimerism possessed elevated graft-versus-host to host-versus-graft clonal ratios inside allografts. After transplant, early declines in HvG clones were associated with peak levels of circulating GvH clones. Recipient marrow held GvH clones, some first seen in ileum or blood.

Here immunoSEQ multiplex PCR was the method, and the copy in TCRdb shows in-frame clones only, minus some. The sample holds some 20,000 clones, roughly 78% seen once. This chain links TRBV2 with TRBJ1-4, with a weak D call TRBD1 (6 bases). Material: ileum tissue, obtained around 20 days after intestinal transplant. This sequence was found in a human patient who received an intestinal transplant, so some T cells may come from the graft donor. The CDR3 sequence is CASSEAGQRTLINEKLFF. The DNA for the CDR3 is TGTGCCAGCAGTGAAGCGGGACAACGGACACTTATTAATGAAAAACTGTTTTTT.